The 3 T cell receptor beta chains in this list originate from one sample, sequenced in a study of blood T cell repertoires in COVID-19. Sequencing was performed with immunoSEQ multiplex PCR; in TCRdb, only in-frame clones are kept and a portion is missing. The sample contains about 280,000 clones, roughly 89% of which appear only once. Sequenced input: PBMCs or T cells enriched from blood (not recorded which). These receptors were collected from a woman in her late teens or twenties with acute COVID-19.

The rearrangement joins TRBV19 to TRBJ2-7, with 10 bases lining up with TRBD2. V was clipped by 1 base and J by 4 bases; unmatched bases: 7. Germline V gene lookup returns CDR1 LNHDA and CDR2 SQIVND (reference sequence). CDR3 length equals 16 residues. CDR3 protein: CASSIAASGSSYEQYF. As DNA, the CDR3 is TGTGCCAGTAGTATAGCTGCTAGCGGGAGTTCGTACGAGCAGTACTTC.

The chain recombines TRBV7-9 with TRBJ2-3; D remains unclear. V dropped 5 bases and J dropped 1 base, with 10 bases sitting between them. This CDR3 spans 14 amino acids. CDR1 and CDR2 from the germline V gene are SEHNR and FQNEAQ (reference sequence). DNA of the CDR3: TGTGCCAGCAGCCCTTCATCAGGCACAGATACGCAGTATTTT. Protein sequence: CASSPSSGTDTQYF. Together with reference TRBV7-9 and TRBJ2-3, the CDR3 gives the full variable domain: DTGVSQNPRHKITKRGQNVTFRCDPISEHNRLYWYRQTLGQGPEFLTYFQNEAQLEKSRLLSDRFSAERPKGSFSTLEIQRTEQGDSAMYLCASSPSSGTDTQYFGPGTRLTVL.

The chain uses TRBV5-4 and TRBJ2-1; the match to TRBD2 covers 16 bases. Germline CDR1 reads SGHNT; CDR2 reads YYREEE (reference sequence). V lost 4 bases and J lost 8; bases outside the gene matches: 0. This CDR3 has 14 amino acids. This CDR3 is CASSGTSGRDEQFF. The DNA for the CDR3 is TGTGCCAGCAGCGGGACTAGCGGGAGGGATGAGCAGTTCTTC.